Listed here are 22 T cell receptor beta chains from one sample, sequenced in a study of blood T cells in healthy people across ages. It was with a sample-barcoded 5' primer and a J-beta primer mix that a second PCR of roughly 6 to 12 cycles was run. Using its own MiXCR run on the 5' RACE reads, TCRdb lists one record per CDR3 protein. The sample contains about 800,000 distinct CDR3 sequences, roughly 25% of which appear only once. A further study also used this sample, focusing on T cells of mothers and their children.

Sequencing used blood. These receptors originate from a boy aged 5-17 years in good health.

The chain carries TRBV29-1 and TRBJ1-2; 9 bases match TRBD1. The germline V gene has CDR1 SQVTM and CDR2 ANQGSEA. CDR3 length: 13 residues. Trimming cost V 4 bases and J 1 base; bases outside gene matches: 1. CDR3 coding DNA: TGCAGCGTTGGGACAGGGGTTAACTATGGCTACACCTTC. It yields the protein CSVGTGVNYGYTF.

V is TRBV5-1 and J is TRBJ2-1; 7 bases fit TRBD1. V lost 1 base to trimming and J lost 8 bases; unmatched junction nucleotides: 9. Looked up from germline, CDR1 is SGHRS and CDR2 is YFSETQ. There are 15 residues in the CDR3. The CDR3: CASSLRDRNFDEQFF. The CDR3 DNA reads TGCGCCAGCAGCTTGCGGGACAGAAACTTCGATGAGCAGTTCTTC.

The genes are TRBV29-1 and TRBJ2-1; D not resolved. CDR1 and CDR2 from the germline V gene are SQVTM and ANQGSEA. The CDR3 totals 14 residues. Trimming stripped 2 bases from V and 3 bases from J, with 11 bases between. As DNA, the CDR3 is TGCAGCGTTGAAAACATGGGAAGCTACAATGAGCAGTTCTTC. Protein product: CSVENMGSYNEQFF.

DNA for the CDR3: TGTGCCAGCAGCCCCGCGGGAGGTTTTTCAATGCATACGCAGTATTTT. This codes for CASSPAGGFSMHTQYF. This chain uses TRBV3-1 with TRBJ2-3, with 8 bases aligning to TRBD2. This CDR3 is 16 amino acids long. Germline values: CDR1 LGHDT, CDR2 YNNKEL (reference sequence). After removal of 4 bases from V and 7 bases from J, the junction contained 13 bases not matched to a gene.

This clonotype was seen only a few times. The CDR3 loop is CATSRGNEQYF. Here the CDR3 DNA reads TGTGCCACCAGCAGAGGGAACGAGCAGTACTTC. This chain connects TRBV15 to TRBJ2-7, with D uncertain. Trimming removed 1 base from V and 5 bases from J, with 3 bases in between. The V gene's germline CDR1 is LNHNV and CDR2 YYDKDF (reference sequence). The CDR3 contains 11 residues.

Concerning this clonotype: A junction boundary mismatches the germline segment, possibly from a read error. The chain uses TRBV4-3 and TRBJ2-1; TRBD2 matches 9 bases. The CDR3 contains 17 residues. Germline lookup yields CDR1 LGHNA and CDR2 YSLEER. As DNA, the CDR3 is TGCGCCAGCAGCCAAGCTAGACTAGCGGCGGGGTACAATGTGCAGTTCTTC. Translating gives CASSQARLAAGYNVQFF.

This clonotype was seen repeatedly, ten times or more. Compared with germline, one end of the junction differs, possibly owing to a read error. The chain couples TRBV5-1 to TRBJ2-7, with 7 bases that match TRBD1. CDR1 and CDR2 from the germline V gene are SGHRS and YFSETQ. CDR3 size: 15 residues. The CDR3 sequence: CASSLAPGQSYEQYF. CDR3 nucleotide sequence: TGTGCCAGCAGCTTAGCCCCGGGACAGTCCTACGAGCAGTACTTC.

This clonotype has only a few counts. The rearrangement joins TRBV6-6 to TRBJ2-1; 7 bases are a match to TRBD2. The ends lost 2 bases at V and 5 bases at J; junction bases unmatched: 6. CDR1 and CDR2 from the germline V gene are MNHNY and SVGAGI (reference sequence). CDR3 length: 15 residues. CDR3 sequence: CASSYRREKNNEQFF. CDR3 nucleotide sequence: TGTGCCAGCAGTTACCGGCGGGAGAAAAACAATGAGCAGTTCTTC.

The chain has TRBV6-2 or TRBV6-3 and TRBJ2-7, with a tentative D call TRBD1 (6 bases). V lost 4 bases to trimming and J lost 11 bases, with 15 bases between them. The CDR3 runs to 12 residues. CDR1 and CDR2 (germline): MNHEY, SVGEGT. This CDR3 is CASSFHRETEYF. As DNA, the CDR3 is TGTGCCAGCAGTTTCCACAGGGAAACTGAGTACTTC.

The genes are TRBV29-1 and TRBJ2-3; D is unclear. The CDR3 loop spans 17 amino acids. V lost 2 bases and J 0 bases, leaving 18 bases between the germline ends. Germline V CDR1 and CDR2: SQVTM, ANQGSEA. CDR3: CSVESVAIPFSTDTQYF. The CDR3 bases are TGCAGCGTTGAATCAGTCGCCATCCCCTTTAGCACAGATACGCAGTATTTT.

This clonotype was seen a few times. V is TRBV28 and J is TRBJ1-6, with D possibly TRBD1 on 6 matching bases. V shed 6 bases and J shed 8 bases, with 20 bases lying between them. The germline gives CDR1 MDHEN, CDR2 SYDVKM. The length of the CDR3 is 16 residues. Written as DNA, the CDR3 is TGTGCCAGCAGCAATTCGAGGGGGGTCAAGGATTCACCCCTCCACTTT. Amino acid sequence: CASSNSRGVKDSPLHF. The full variable domain, in which reference TRBV28 and TRBJ1-6 provide the parts outside the CDR3, is DVKVTQSSRYLVKRTGEKVFLECVQDMDHENMFWYRQDPGLGLRLIYFSYDVKMKEKGDIPEGYSVSREKKERFSLILESASTNQTSMYLCASSNSRGVKDSPLHFGNGTRLTVT.

This rearrangement joins TRBV28 to TRBJ1-1; 8 bases are shared with TRBD1. CDR3 length: 16 residues. The V and J ends lost 6 bases and 1 base, in that order; junction bases with no gene match: 10. Germline CDR1 and CDR2: MDHEN and SYDVKM. As DNA, the CDR3 is TGTGCCAGCAGGACAGGGGCCAGCCCTGGGAACACTGAAGCTTTCTTT. Its protein product is CASRTGASPGNTEAFF.

This clonotype has a handful of counts. This rearrangement joins TRBV18 to TRBJ1-1; 7 nucleotides match TRBD1. CDR3 length: 17 amino acids. After removal of 2 bases from V and 6 bases from J, the junction contained 15 bases not matched to a gene. Per germline, CDR1 KGHSH and CDR2 LQKENI. Written as DNA, the CDR3 is TGTGCCAGCTCACCAACCTCATCAACCCACAGGGGCGCTGAAGCTTTCTTT. Residues: CASSPTSSTHRGAEAFF.

This clonotype was found once. The chain joins TRBV6-2 or TRBV6-3 to TRBJ1-2; 8 nucleotides line up with TRBD1. CDR3 length: 14 residues. Looked up from germline, CDR1 is MNHEY and CDR2 is SVGEGT. V dropped 3 bases and J dropped 10; count of bases not matched to a gene: 10. DNA of the CDR3: TGTGCCAGCAGTTATTCGACAGGGGCCGGTGACTACACCTTC. Translation: CASSYSTGAGDYTF.

The CDR3, as DNA: TGTGCCAGCAGTCGACAGAACAATGGCTACACCTTC. It yields the protein CASSRQNNGYTF. V and J are TRBV7-9 and TRBJ1-2; a possible D gene is TRBD1 (5 bases). V gave up 6 bases and J gave up 6 bases, with 11 bases separating them. The CDR3 extends over 12 amino acids. Looked up from germline, CDR1 is SEHNR and CDR2 is FQNEAQ (reference sequence).

The table lists this clonotype with a few counts. In DNA form, the CDR3 reads TGTGCCACCAGTGATCAAGGACAGGGCAAAGAGACCCAGTACTTC. Its translation: CATSDQGQGKETQYF. This chain links TRBV24-1 with TRBJ2-5; 8 nucleotides match TRBD1. The CDR3 is made up of 15 amino acids. Germline loops: CDR1 KGHDR, CDR2 SFDVKD. The V and J ends lost 3 bases and 3 bases, in that order; junction bases with no gene match: 5.

This clonotype was detected a few times. The chain has TRBV28 and TRBJ2-1; 10 positions agree with TRBD1. The CDR3 extends over 13 amino acids. Germline values: CDR1 MDHEN, CDR2 SYDVKM. V lost 7 bases, J lost 7 bases, and 4 bases stayed unmatched. CDR3 region: CASKWTGGNEQFF. The DNA of the CDR3 is TGTGCCAGCAAATGGACAGGGGGAAATGAGCAGTTCTTC. Complete variable domain (other parts from reference TRBV28 and TRBJ2-1): DVKVTQSSRYLVKRTGEKVFLECVQDMDHENMFWYRQDPGLGLRLIYFSYDVKMKEKGDIPEGYSVSREKKERFSLILESASTNQTSMYLCASKWTGGNEQFFGPGTRLTVL.

This clonotype was counted only a few times. The V gene is TRBV6-5, the J gene TRBJ2-1; D not certain. Trimming shortened V by 3 bases and J by 2 bases, and 11 bases separated the two germline ends. The CDR3 sequence is 15 residues long. CDR1 MNHEY and CDR2 SVGAGI come from the germline V gene. CDR3 nucleotides: TGTGCCAGCAGTTATTGGCCAGCGACCTACAATGAGCAGTTCTTC. This gives the protein CASSYWPATYNEQFF.

The V call is TRBV9, the J call TRBJ1-2, with D uncertain. Trimming removed 2 bases from V and 2 bases from J, with 10 bases in between. Germline values: CDR1 SGDLS, CDR2 YYNGEE. CDR3 length: 14 residues. The CDR3 reads CASSVSTQNYGYTF. The CDR3 region has the DNA TGTGCCAGCAGCGTCTCCACACAGAACTATGGCTACACCTTC.

This clonotype was seen only a few times. The chain is built from TRBV28 and TRBJ2-5, with a tentative D call TRBD2 (5 bases). The better agreement between TRBJ2-7 and the DNA end casts doubt on the J call. CDR1 is MDHEN, CDR2 SYDVKM, per germline. The CDR3 has 12 amino acids. This chain's CDR3 is CASASYRYEQYF. As DNA, the CDR3 is TGTGCCAGCGCTAGCTACCGCTACGAGCAGTACTTC.

In its sample, this clonotype was seen a few times. The gene calls are TRBV29-1 and TRBJ2-7, with D perhaps TRBD1 (6 bases). Trimming left V 8 bases short and J 3 bases short, with 14 bases between. Looked up from germline, CDR1 is SQVTM and CDR2 is ANQGSEA. The CDR3 loop spans 12 amino acids. CDR3: CSFSGTFYEQYF. The CDR3 bases are TGCAGCTTTTCCGGGACATTCTACGAGCAGTACTTC.

As to this clonotype: Sequence at one end of the junction differs from germline and may be a read error. The chain recombines TRBV20-1 with TRBJ2-3; 7 nucleotides agree with TRBD1. This CDR3 has 15 residues. Germline loops: CDR1 DFQATT, CDR2 SNEGSKA (reference sequence). The CDR3 coding sequence is TGCAGTGCAAGCGTCAGGAGCTGGGGGACAGATATGCAGTATTTT. This sequence encodes CSASVRSWGTDMQYF.